These T cell receptor beta chains were read from a single sample in a study of T cells in Graves' hyperthyroidism and ophthalmopathy. One entry per CDR3 protein, called by TCRdb with MiXCR from the multiplex PCR reads. The profile shows over 500,000 distinct CDR3 sequences, about 14% of them singletons. Sequencing was done on a sample of blood. The source of these receptors is a middle-aged woman with Graves' hyperthyroidism. The CDR3 runs from the conserved cysteine through the conserved F or W. A D gene is named only where the DNA matches it firmly. Where a row states a size, it is once, few, many or the class of an expanded clone; other rows omit it.

J,D,V,size,DNA,CDR3
TRBJ2-3,TRBD2,TRBV20-1,many,TGCAGTACCTCTAGCGGGACGGCAGATACGCAGTATTTT,CSTSSGTADTQYF
TRBJ2-5,.,TRBV5-1,few,TGCGCCAGCAACCGGGGGCGCAATCAGGAGACCCAGTACTTC,CASNRGRNQETQYF
TRBJ2-1,.,TRBV20-1,many,TGCAGTGCTAGAGCCTGGACGCTCGAGGGCAATGAGCAGTTCTTC,CSARAWTLEGNEQFF
TRBJ2-1,.,TRBV15,few,TGTGCCACCAGCAGGGGCTCCTACAATGAGCAGTTCTTC,CATSRGSYNEQFF
TRBJ2-2,TRBD2,TRBV9,.,TGTGCCAGCAGCGCCTCCGGGACTAGCGGGAGTGGGGCCGGGGAGCTGTTTTTT,CASSASGTSGSGAGELFF
TRBJ2-7,.,TRBV7-9,many,TGTGCCAGCAGCGTTTCCCAGAGCACCTACGAGCAGTACTTC,CASSVSQSTYEQYF
TRBJ2-6,.,TRBV5-1,few,TGCGCCAGCAGCGCGTTGGACTCTGGGGCCAACGTCCTGACTTTC,CASSALDSGANVLTF
TRBJ2-7,.,TRBV20-1,.,TGCAGTGCTAGGGGGGTGGGGTCCTACGAGCAGTACTTC,CSARGVGSYEQYF
TRBJ2-5,.,TRBV18,many,TGTGCCAGCTCACCACGTAAAGGGGTGGAGACCCAGTACTTC,CASSPRKGVETQYF
TRBJ2-7,.,TRBV5-6,few,TGTGCCAGCAGCAGACTTGACGAGCAGTACTTC,CASSRLDEQYF
TRBJ2-7,.,TRBV10-2,many,TGCGCCAGCAGTGAGTCAGGGTTCCACGAGCAGTACTTC,CASSESGFHEQYF
TRBJ2-1,TRBD2,TRBV7-2,many,TGTGCCAGCAGCTTCAGGCTGGCTAGCGGGATAAATGAGCAGTTCTTC,CASSFRLASGINEQFF
TRBJ2-1,TRBD2,TRBV6-1,many,TGTGCCAGCAGTTGGACTAGCGGGCAGAATGAGCAGTTCTTC,CASSWTSGQNEQFF
TRBJ2-7,TRBD2,TRBV4-1,many,TGTGCCAGCAGCCAAGGACTAGCGGGGGCCTACGAGCAGTACTTC,CASSQGLAGAYEQYF
TRBJ2-6,.,TRBV25-1,.,TGTGCCAGCAGCTGGGACATCAACGTCCTGACTTTC,CASSWDINVLTF
TRBJ2-6,.,TRBV7-3,.,TGTGCCAGCAGCTCACGGACTGTAAGCTCTGGGGCCAACGTCCTGACTTTC,CASSSRTVSSGANVLTF
TRBJ2-2,.,TRBV10-3,.,TGTGCCATCCCATTGGGGGCCTTGAACACCGGGGAGCTGTTTTTT,CAIPLGALNTGELFF
TRBJ1-1,.,TRBV25-1,few,TGTGCCAGCAGTGAATCCCTGAGTTTCGGGGCTTTCTTT,CASSESLSFGAFF
TRBJ1-1,.,TRBV2,.,TGTGCCAGCGTCAAGGGTGAAGCTTTCTTT,CASVKGEAFF
TRBJ1-4,.,TRBV28,many,TGTGCCAGCAGCCGAGCTCCGGGGCAGGGTGAAAAACTGTTTTTT,CASSRAPGQGEKLFF
TRBJ2-1,TRBD2,TRBV3-1,.,TGTGCCAGTTTTCTAAACCCGGGACTAGCGGGATTTTCGCCATACAATGAGCAGTTCTTC,CASFLNPGLAGFSPYNEQFF
TRBJ2-5,.,TRBV13,many,TGTGCCAGCAGCTTATCCACCCCCGGGACCCAGTACTTC,CASSLSTPGTQYF
TRBJ2-3,.,TRBV5-1,.,TGCGCCAGCAGCTTGCCGACAGAGCCTAGCACAGATACGCAGTATTTT,CASSLPTEPSTDTQYF
TRBJ2-3,TRBD2,TRBV6-1,many,TGTGCCAGCAGTGATCTGCGGGGAGGGACAGATACGCAGTATTTT,CASSDLRGGTDTQYF
TRBJ1-1,.,TRBV29-1,many,TGCAGCGTTGAAGATTACCAGGGAGGGACTGAAGCTTTCTTT,CSVEDYQGGTEAFF
TRBJ2-5,.,TRBV7-6,many,TGTGCCAGCAGCTTGGCTAGCGGACAGAAAGAGACCCAGTACTTC,CASSLASGQKETQYF
TRBJ2-1,TRBD1,TRBV12-3/TRBV12-4,many,TGTGCCAGCAGTCCCCCGGGACAGGGCCATGAGCAGTTCTTC,CASSPPGQGHEQFF
TRBJ2-7,.,TRBV12-3/TRBV12-4,.,TGTGCCAGCAGCATACTTAGGGAGCAGTACTTC,CASSILREQYF
TRBJ2-2,.,TRBV20-1,.,TGCAGTGCTAGAGCGGCGGAGATGAACACCGGGGAGCTGTTTTTT,CSARAAEMNTGELFF
TRBJ1-3,.,TRBV20-1,.,TGCAGTGCCACCGCCGGGGGGGGAACTGGAAACACCATATATTTT,CSATAGGGTGNTIYF
TRBJ2-1,TRBD1,TRBV24-1,.,TGTGCCACCAGTGATTTAGGGACAGGGATAGGTGAGCAGTTCTTC,CATSDLGTGIGEQFF
TRBJ1-1,.,TRBV18,many,TGTGCCAGCTCAGGGGAGAGACACCCAGCTTTCTTT,CASSGERHPAFF
TRBJ2-2,TRBD1,TRBV6-1,many,TGTGCCAGCAGGTTGACAGGGATCACCGGGGAGCTGTTTTTT,CASRLTGITGELFF
TRBJ2-4,.,TRBV19,.,TGTGCCAGTGGGGAGTTGGGGAAGAGCAAAAACATTCAGTACTTC,CASGELGKSKNIQYF
TRBJ2-1,TRBD1,TRBV27,.,TGTGCCAGCGGCGAAACCGGGACAGGGCTCTACAATGAGCAGTTCTTC,CASGETGTGLYNEQFF
TRBJ2-3,TRBD2,TRBV24-1,.,TGTGCCACCAGTGCAACTAGCGGGATCGGAACAGATACGCAGTATTTT,CATSATSGIGTDTQYF
TRBJ2-5,.,TRBV9,many,TGTGCCAGCAGCCCAAGTCTGTGGAGACAAGAGACCCAGTACTTC,CASSPSLWRQETQYF
TRBJ1-1,TRBD1,TRBV28,many,TGTGCCAGCAGTTTTGAGGGGGCAGGGGGCACTGAAGCTTTCTTT,CASSFEGAGGTEAFF
TRBJ2-7,TRBD1,TRBV12-3/TRBV12-4,many,TGTGCCAGCAGTTTAGGGACGGACAGGTCGAGTGCCGAGCAGTACTTC,CASSLGTDRSSAEQYF
TRBJ1-4,.,TRBV6-1,.,TGTGCCAGCAGTAAGCGGGACGGCGCAACTAATGAAAAACTGTTTTTT,CASSKRDGATNEKLFF
TRBJ2-5,TRBD1,TRBV20-1,few,TGCAGTGCATCCCCGGACAGGGGAAGGTGGCAAGAGACCCAGTACTTC,CSASPDRGRWQETQYF
TRBJ1-6,TRBD1,TRBV5-1,many,TGCGCCAGCAGCTTGGTTCCCGCAGGGGGATTGAATTCACCCCTCCACTTT,CASSLVPAGGLNSPLHF
TRBJ2-3,TRBD2,TRBV18,many,TGTGCCAGCTCACCTAAACTAGCGGACCCCACAGATACGCAGTATTTT,CASSPKLADPTDTQYF
TRBJ2-7,TRBD2,TRBV7-2,few,TGTGCCAGCAGCTTAGATCCCTTAGCGGGCCCCTACGAGCAGTACTTC,CASSLDPLAGPYEQYF
TRBJ1-3,TRBD1,TRBV6-1,few,TGTGCCAGCGGGACAGGCTCGTCCTCTGGAAACACCATATATTTT,CASGTGSSSGNTIYF
TRBJ2-6,.,TRBV2,.,TGTGCCAGCAGTCAAAGACGGGGAACTGGGGCCAACGTCCTGACTTTC,CASSQRRGTGANVLTF
TRBJ1-1,.,TRBV30,many,TGTGCCTGGATTGGGGGATGGGCTTTCTTT,CAWIGGWAFF
TRBJ2-1,TRBD2,TRBV28,many,TGTGCCAGCAGTCCACGGGGACTAGCGAACAATGAGCAGTTCTTC,CASSPRGLANNEQFF
TRBJ2-7,.,TRBV28,many,TGTGCCACTGAAGCAGGGACCTTTCACTACGAGCAGTACTTC,CATEAGTFHYEQYF
TRBJ1-3,TRBD1,TRBV18,many,TGTGCCAGCTCACCGGGACAGGCCAGGTCCGGAAACACCATATATTTT,CASSPGQARSGNTIYF
TRBJ1-1,.,TRBV5-1,many,TGCGCCAGCAGCCGTCCACCTAACACTGAAGCTTTCTTT,CASSRPPNTEAFF
TRBJ2-1,TRBD2,TRBV5-1,many,TGCGCCAGCACCCTGACCGGGACTAACGACAATGAGCAGTTCTTC,CASTLTGTNDNEQFF